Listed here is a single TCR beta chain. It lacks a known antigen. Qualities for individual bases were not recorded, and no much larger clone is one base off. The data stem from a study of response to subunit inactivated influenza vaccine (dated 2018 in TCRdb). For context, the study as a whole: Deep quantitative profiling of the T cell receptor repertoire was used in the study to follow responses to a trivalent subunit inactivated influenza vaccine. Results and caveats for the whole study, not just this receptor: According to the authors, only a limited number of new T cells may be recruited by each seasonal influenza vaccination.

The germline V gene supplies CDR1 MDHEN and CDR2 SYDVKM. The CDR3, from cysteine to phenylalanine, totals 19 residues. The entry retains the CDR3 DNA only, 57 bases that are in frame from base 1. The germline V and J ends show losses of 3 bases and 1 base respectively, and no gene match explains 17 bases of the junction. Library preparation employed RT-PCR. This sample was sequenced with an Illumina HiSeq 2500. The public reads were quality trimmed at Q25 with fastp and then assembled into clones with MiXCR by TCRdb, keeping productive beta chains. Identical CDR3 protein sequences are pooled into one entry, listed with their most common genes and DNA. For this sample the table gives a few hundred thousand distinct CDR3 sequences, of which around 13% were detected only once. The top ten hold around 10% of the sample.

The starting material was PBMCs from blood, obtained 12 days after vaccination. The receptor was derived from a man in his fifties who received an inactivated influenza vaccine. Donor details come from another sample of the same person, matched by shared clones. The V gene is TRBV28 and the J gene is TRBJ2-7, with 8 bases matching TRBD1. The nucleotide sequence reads TGTGCCAGCAGTTTTATGGACAGGGATAAGGGTCTCGCTTCCTACGAGCAGTACTTC. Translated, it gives CASSFMDRDKGLASYEQYF.